This T cell receptor (beta chain) was recovered during a study of cytomegalovirus exposure and HLA in healthy donors. Use of 60 Vbeta and 13 Jbeta primers characterized the PCR. The table came from immunoSEQ multiplex PCR; TCRdb's copy has only in-frame clones and leaves some out. The specimen's table records some 150,000 clones. The V gene end was trimmed by 6 bases and the J gene end by 3 bases; junction bases not matched to a gene: 7. CDR1 and CDR2 (germline): MNHEY, SVGAGI. The CDR3 contains 15 residues. Study findings and constraints: Compared with the roughly 700-donor mean, an Asian-associated ancestry cluster reportedly had fewer N-insertions, according to a later analysis. A link between a missense DCLRE1C variant and TCR beta V- and J-gene trimming emerged from a later analysis.

Sampled while nominally healthy, donors likely had unrecorded immune exposures. Regarding this clone: The target antigen is unknown.

This TCR was recovered from a woman younger than 30 in good health and CMV-seronegative. The chain employs TRBV6-5 and TRBJ2-7; TRBD2 matches at 11 bases. Sequencing was performed on PBMCs. CDR3 amino acids: CASSPTGTSGYEQYF. Written as DNA, the CDR3 is TGTGCCAGCAGCCCCACCGGGACTAGCGGCTACGAGCAGTACTTC.